A single sample is the source of the 3 T cell receptor beta chains below, sequenced in a study of blood T cell repertoires in COVID-19. Only in-frame clones appear in the TCRdb table, and some are missing; sequencing was by immunoSEQ multiplex PCR. The sample has around 72,000 clones; around four fifths are singletons. Sequenced sample: peripheral blood. The receptors come from a woman older than 75 with acute or convalescent COVID-19.

The chain's CDR3 is CASSPGDRSLYQETQYF. As DNA, the CDR3 is TGCGCCAGCAGCCCAGGGGACAGATCATTATACCAAGAGACCCAGTACTTC. The chain couples TRBV5-1 to TRBJ2-5; TRBD1 matches at 7 bases. This CDR3 region has 17 residues. After removal of 4 bases from V and 0 bases from J, the junction contained 12 bases not matched to a gene. Germline loops: CDR1 SGHRS, CDR2 YFSETQ.

The chain is built from TRBV27 and TRBJ2-7, with D possibly TRBD2 on 6 matching bases. The germline gives CDR1 MNHEY, CDR2 SMNVEV (reference sequence). V was pared by 6 bases and J by 9 bases, with 9 bases between. This CDR3 comprises 10 residues. CDR3 sequence reads: CASRVGGQYF. For the CDR3, the DNA is TGTGCCAGCAGGGTGGGGGGGCAGTACTTC.

The rearrangement joins TRBV7-8 to TRBJ2-7; no firm D call. The CDR3 runs 13 residues. V lost 4 bases and J lost 1, with 8 bases in between. Germline assignment: CDR1 SGHVS and CDR2 FQNEAQ. CDR3 amino acids: CASSSGSSYEQYF. The CDR3 bases are TGTGCCAGCAGCTCTGGCAGTTCCTACGAGCAGTACTTC.